These 10 T cell receptor beta chains came from one sample sequenced in a study of cytomegalovirus exposure and HLA in healthy donors (dated by TCRdb to between 2016 and 2019). Library preparation used the immunoSEQ multiplex PCR assay. For the multiplex PCR, a mixture combining 60 forward primers for TCR Vbeta segments and 13 reverse primers for TCR Jbeta segments was used. The immuneACCESS repertoire file appears here via TCRdb, limited to in-frame rearrangements. These files lack a portion of the clones; in checked studies, under half of the deficit traces to unresolved V genes, and the cause of the others is not known. The sample data list roughly 84,000 clones, and around 77% of these were observed just once. In total, the top ten clones hold 3.3% of the sample. Sequences were obtained from PBMCs. These receptors originate from a man aged 50-60 years in good health and CMV-seronegative.

This sequence joins TRBV19 and TRBJ2-4, with a tentative D call TRBD2 (6 bases). The CDR3 loop spans 23 amino acids. Germline CDR1 reads LNHDA; CDR2 reads SQIVND (reference sequence). V lost 5 bases, J lost 0 bases, and 35 bases lay in between. The CDR3 DNA is TGTGCCAGTAGTCCCGGTCTGGATCCCGAGGGAGGCCTCCATCGGCTAGCCAAAAACATTCAGTACTTC. Its translation is CASSPGLDPEGGLHRLAKNIQYF.

V gene TRBV6-5 combines with J gene TRBJ2-2, with D possibly TRBD1 on 6 matching bases. Germline CDR1 is MNHEY and CDR2 is SVGAGI. V was clipped by 5 bases and J by 3 bases, with 13 bases between them. The CDR3 covers 15 residues. The CDR3 protein is CASSATGSHTGELFF. CDR3 coding DNA: TGTGCCAGCAGTGCGACAGGTAGTCACACCGGGGAGCTGTTTTTT.

V is TRBV19 and J is TRBJ2-3; TRBD2 is a possible D gene (6 bases). The germline CDR1 and CDR2 sequences are LNHDA and SQIVND (reference sequence). The CDR3 extends over 14 amino acids. With 3 bases removed from V and 2 bases from J, the gap between germline ends came to 9 bases. CDR3 in DNA: TGTGCCAGTAGTATTCGGGACTTCACAGATACGCAGTATTTT. It specifies CASSIRDFTDTQYF.

V and J are TRBV29-1 and TRBJ2-3; 8 nucleotides match TRBD2. This CDR3 comprises 13 residues. V lost 7 bases, J lost 1 base, and 4 bases stayed unmatched. Per germline, CDR1 SQVTM and CDR2 ANQGSEA. CDR3 coding DNA: TGCAGCGCCGAGACTAGCGGCACAGATACGCAGTATTTT. This gives the protein CSAETSGTDTQYF.

Of note for this clone: A junction end diverges from the germline sequence, so it may reflect a read error. The CDR3 DNA is TGTGCCAGCAAACGGGACAGTGCCTCCCACGAGCAGTACTTC. Its translation is CASKRDSASHEQYF. The rearrangement joins TRBV5-8 to TRBJ2-7; TRBD1 matches at 7 bases. CDR1 is SGHTS and CDR2 is YDEGEE in the germline V gene. The CDR3 spans 14 residues.

The gene calls are TRBV10-2 and TRBJ2-1; 7 bases fit TRBD2. CDR3 length: 13 amino acids. Looked up from germline, CDR1 is WSHSY and CDR2 is SAAADI. V lost 7 bases to trimming and J lost 9 bases; unmatched junction nucleotides: 9. The CDR3 DNA reads as TGCGCCAGCAAGGATGGGGGAGGGAGTGAGCAGTTCTTC. Translation: CASKDGGGSEQFF.

The chain joins TRBV19 to TRBJ2-5, with 10 nucleotides matching TRBD1. J gave up 9 bases and V 4 bases, and 11 bases lay outside the gene matches. The CDR3 runs to 15 residues. Germline V lookup: CDR1 LNHDA, CDR2 SQIVND (reference sequence). CDR3 nucleotide sequence: TGTGCCAGTAGTAGCCAGGGGACAGGGGAGGAGGCCCAGTACTTC. Translation gives CASSSQGTGEEAQYF. The full variable domain, its missing parts supplied by reference TRBV19 and TRBJ2-5, is DGGITQSPKYLFRKEGQNVTLSCEQNLNHDAMYWYRQDPGQGLRLIYYSQIVNDFQKGDIAEGYSVSREKKESFPLTVTSAQKNPTAFYLCASSSQGTGEEAQYFGPGTRLLVL.

The CDR3 sequence: CASLLTGGTGELFF. CDR3 sequence (DNA): TGTGCCAGTCTATTGACAGGGGGTACCGGGGAGCTGTTTTTT. The V call is TRBV19, the J call TRBJ2-2; 9 bases are shared with TRBD1. Germline CDR1 reads LNHDA; CDR2 reads SQIVND (reference sequence). V shed 8 bases and J 5 bases; nucleotides not matched to a gene: 6. The CDR3 sequence is 14 residues long.

The V and J genes are TRBV30 and TRBJ2-1; 10 bases align to TRBD2. With 0 bases clipped from V and 3 bases from J, the junction kept 5 bases outside the gene matches. This CDR3 is 16 amino acids long. The germline V gene encodes CDR1 GTSNPN and CDR2 SVGIG (reference sequence). CDR3 DNA sequence: TGTGCCTGGAGTGTACCTAGCGGGGGATACTACAATGAGCAGTTCTTC. It encodes CAWSVPSGGYYNEQFF.

The chain carries TRBV6-1 and TRBJ1-4, with unresolved D. The CDR3 contains 13 residues. The ends were cut back, 2 bases at V and 7 bases at J, with 8 bases in the middle. Germline CDR1 reads MNHNS; CDR2 reads SASEGT. The CDR3 sequence is CASSESVGEKLFF. As DNA, the CDR3 is TGTGCCAGCAGTGAAAGCGTCGGTGAAAAACTGTTTTTT.